These 17 T cell receptor beta chains were all obtained from the same sample, sequenced in a study of molecular identifiers for immune sequencing clone quantification. A single record per CDR3 protein comes from TCRdb applying MiXCR to the PCR reads. This sample has 550,000 to 750,000 distinct CDR3 sequences, with just under 20% found just once. Specimen: naive CD8+ T cells from blood, with Jurkat cell RNA spiked in. As to subset: FACS-sorted CD8+CD4-CCR7+CD45RA+ naive T cells. The receptors here all came from a human donor in good health. Some libraries in this study had Jurkat cell RNA spiked in.

A note on this clonotype: This may be a read error: a much more frequent sequence differs by one nucleotide. The J gene is TRBJ1-1, the V gene TRBV12-5; D uncertain. Per germline, CDR1 LGHNT and CDR2 FRNRAP. Trimming cost V 6 bases and J 2 bases, with 16 bases left between them. The CDR3 spans 15 residues. CDR3 region: CASGRLDGRNTEAFF. The CDR3 DNA is TGTGCTAGTGGCCGCCTCGATGGGAGAAACACTGAAGCTTTCTTT.

This clonotype was observed a handful of times. The genes are TRBV29-1 and TRBJ2-7; 7 nucleotides align to TRBD1. CDR3 length: 11 amino acids. CDR1 is SQVTM, CDR2 ANQGSEA, per germline. The V gene end was trimmed by 6 bases and the J gene end by 5 bases; junction bases not matched to a gene: 4. CDR3: CSVDRKHEQYF. The CDR3 nucleotides read TGCAGCGTGGACAGGAAGCACGAGCAGTACTTC.

This clonotype was found many times. V usage is TRBV14 and J usage is TRBJ1-1, with D maybe TRBD1 (5 bases). Germline lookup yields CDR1 SGHDN and CDR2 FVKESK. V gave up 0 bases and J gave up 7 bases, with 12 bases separating them. The CDR3 totals 14 residues. CDR3 nucleotide sequence: TGTGCCAGCAGCCAAGACCACGGACAAATTGAAGCTTTCTTT. Amino acid sequence: CASSQDHGQIEAFF.

The V and J genes are TRBV12-3 or TRBV12-4 and TRBJ2-3; weak D call: TRBD1 (5 bases). Trimming cost V 5 bases and J 5 bases, with 14 bases left between them. The length of the CDR3 is 14 residues. CDR3 DNA sequence: TGTGCCAGCAGTCCGAGCGAACAGGTAGATACGCAGTATTTT. Its protein is CASSPSEQVDTQYF.

A note on this clonotype: A much larger clone is a single base away; this may be a read error. The CDR3 bases are TGCGGTGCTAGTTCTCTAAGCACAGATACGCAGTATTTT. The encoded protein is CGASSLSTDTQYF. The chain links TRBV20-1 to TRBJ2-3; D unresolved. The CDR3 is 13 residues long. CDR1 is DFQATT and CDR2 is SNEGSKA in the germline V gene (reference sequence).

This clonotype was seen repeatedly, ten times or more. The rearrangement links TRBV29-1 to TRBJ2-3; 10 bases are a match to TRBD1. Germline values: CDR1 SQVTM, CDR2 ANQGSEA. V was clipped by 4 bases and J by 13 bases; unmatched bases: 5. The CDR3 has 11 amino acids. CDR3: CSVGTGGWEYF. In nucleotides, the CDR3 is TGCAGCGTTGGGACAGGGGGATGGGAGTATTTT.

This clonotype has just a few counts. The chain couples TRBV24-1 to TRBJ2-2, with D unresolved. Germline V gene data show CDR1 as KGHDR and CDR2 as SFDVKD. The CDR3 totals 12 residues. Between the trimmed V and J ends, which lost 12 bases and 6 bases, there was a span of 13 bases. CDR3 nucleotide sequence: TGTGCCCCCCGGTTAAGGGCCGGGGAGCTGTTTTTT. Translating it yields CAPRLRAGELFF.

Details on this clonotype: Germline is not matched at one junction end, which may reflect a read error. The rearrangement links TRBV7-9 to TRBJ2-5; TRBD1 or TRBD2 may be the D gene (5 bases each). CDR3 size: 15 residues. Per germline, CDR1 SEHNR and CDR2 FQNEAQ (reference sequence). The CDR3 loop is CASSWGSDNQEAQYF. The CDR3 DNA sequence: TGTGCCAGCAGCTGGGGGTCAGATAACCAAGAGGCCCAGTACTTC.

The chain links TRBV9 to TRBJ2-2; the D call may be TRBD1 or TRBD2 (7 bases each). CDR3 size: 15 residues. Germline V lookup: CDR1 SGDLS, CDR2 YYNGEE. With 4 bases removed from V and 5 bases from J, the gap between germline ends came to 15 bases. The DNA of the CDR3 is TGTGCCAGCAGCCAGGGGGGGGGAAGGACCGGGGAGCTGTTTTTT. It codes for CASSQGGGRTGELFF. Based on the CDR3 plus reference TRBV9 and TRBJ2-2, the full variable domain is DSGVTQTPKHLITATGQRVTLRCSPRSGDLSVYWYQQSLDQGLQFLIQYYNGEERAKGNILERFSAQQFPDLHSELNLSSLELGDSALYFCASSQGGGRTGELFFGEGSRLTVL.

This clonotype was observed at least ten times. The V and J genes are TRBV13 and TRBJ2-3; D not certain. V lost 5 bases and J lost 2, with 14 bases in between. Germline CDR1 reads PRHDT; CDR2 reads FYEKMQ (reference sequence). This CDR3 is 15 amino acids long. The DNA for the CDR3 is TGTGCCAGCAGCCAGACGGTACAGATCACAGATACGCAGTATTTT. Protein product: CASSQTVQITDTQYF.

The chain joins TRBV25-1 to TRBJ2-2; 8 bases align to TRBD2. After removal of 8 bases from V and 2 bases from J, the junction contained 7 bases not matched to a gene. Germline lookup yields CDR1 MGHDK and CDR2 SYGVNS. The CDR3 has 15 amino acids. The CDR3 protein is CASGLTSGNTGELFF. In DNA form, the CDR3 reads TGTGCCAGCGGTCTCACTAGCGGAAACACCGGGGAGCTGTTTTTT. Full variable domain (outside the CDR3, taken from reference TRBV25-1 and TRBJ2-2): EADIYQTPRYLVIGTGKKITLECSQTMGHDKMYWYQQDPGMELHLIHYSYGVNSTEKGDLSSESTVSRIRTEHFPLTLESARPSHTSQYLCASGLTSGNTGELFFGEGSRLTVL.

This clonotype was found many times. The DNA of the CDR3 is TGTGCCGGTTACCTTAGCGGGGGCAGCTCCTACGAGCAGTACTTC. Amino acid sequence: CAGYLSGGSSYEQYF. The J gene is TRBJ2-7, the V gene TRBV30; 9 nucleotides line up with TRBD2. Trimming took 8 bases from V and 0 from J; bases not matched to a gene: 11. Germline CDR1 reads GTSNPN; CDR2 reads SVGIG (reference sequence). This CDR3 spans 15 amino acids.

For this clonotype: The missing conserved phenylalanine or tryptophan at the end of this CDR3 makes a read error likely. It is unclear where the CDR3 begins or ends on the DNA, so no DNA is shown, and the CDR3 is as TCRdb lists it. The J gene is TRBJ2-3, the V gene TRBV20-1; no DNA check was done on the table's D call, TRBD2. Both ends counted, the CDR3 spans 15 residues. Germline V lookup: CDR1 DFQATT, CDR2 SNEGSKA (reference sequence). The CDR3 sequence is CSASDLAGSTDTQCL.

As for this clonotype: This may be a read error: a much more frequent sequence differs by one nucleotide. This chain links TRBV13 with TRBJ1-1; tentatively, D is TRBD1 (5 bases). Germline V CDR1 and CDR2: PRHDT, FYEKMQ (reference sequence). The CDR3 extends over 16 amino acids. The CDR3 DNA is TGTGCCAGCAGCTTAGAGGGCAGGGAATCTTACACTGGAGCTTTCTTT. Its translation: CASSLEGRESYTGAFF. Filled out from reference TRBV13 and TRBJ1-1, the complete variable domain reads AAGVIQSPRHLIKEKRETATLKCYPIPRHDTVYWYQQGPGQDPQFLISFYEKMQSDKGSIPDRFSAQQFSDYHSELNMSSLELGDSALYFCASSLEGRESYTGAFFGQGTRLTVV.

About this clonotype: This may come from a read error, since a much larger clone is one base off. A read error is likely, as this CDR3 ends without the conserved phenylalanine or tryptophan. The genes are TRBV6-6 and TRBJ1-1; D gene ambiguous. Trimming left V 7 bases short and J 6 bases short, with 9 bases between. The CDR3 has 11 amino acids. Per the germline V gene, CDR1 is MNHNY and CDR2 is SVGAGI (reference sequence). The CDR3, as DNA: TGTGCCAGCACAGGAGGCCCTGAAGCTTTCCTT. It specifies CASTGGPEAFL.

A note on this clonotype: This may be a read error, as it is one base from a much larger clone. The chain carries TRBV9 and TRBJ2-7; 10 nucleotides match TRBD1. Losses at the gene ends were 0 bases for V and 5 bases for J; bases not matched to a gene: 5. CDR1 is SGDLS, CDR2 YYNGEE, per germline. The CDR3 is 15 amino acids. CDR3 sequence (DNA): TGTGCCAGCAGCGTAGGGGACAGGGGTAAAGACGAGCAGTACTTC. This sequence encodes CASSVGDRGKDEQYF.

With respect to this clonotype: A much larger clonotype is one base distant, so this may be a read error. The chain couples TRBV4-3 to TRBJ2-7; no clear D gene. CDR1 is LGHNA and CDR2 is YSLEER in the germline V gene. The CDR3 has 15 residues. The CDR3 DNA sequence: TGCGCCAGCAGCCAAGCGGCTTACAGCTCCTACAAGCAGTACTTC. This gives the protein CASSQAAYSSYKQYF.